The next 20 T cell receptor beta chains were all read from a single sample in a study of CD8 T cells in ankylosing spondylitis. TCRdb re-derived calls from the 5' RACE reads in MiXCR, one entry per CDR3 protein. This sample has roughly 150,000 distinct CDR3 sequences, with approximately 32% found just once. The material sequenced was synovial fluid, either unsorted or a sorted T cell fraction (not recorded which). Every receptor here comes from a male donor with ankylosing spondylitis.

The sample holds a few counts of this clonotype. The chain employs TRBV7-3 and TRBJ2-1, with 9 nucleotides matching TRBD1. The CDR3 loop spans 16 amino acids. Germline lookup yields CDR1 SGHTA and CDR2 FQGTGA. V was pared by 1 base and J by 7 bases, with 8 bases of the junction left unmatched. The CDR3 sequence is CASSLRGQGWWNEQFF. The CDR3 DNA sequence: TGTGCCAGCAGCTTAAGGGGACAGGGTTGGTGGAATGAGCAGTTCTTC. The full variable domain, in which reference TRBV7-3 and TRBJ2-1 provide the parts outside the CDR3, is GAGVSQTPSNKVTEKGKYVELRCDPISGHTALYWYRQSLGQGPEFLIYFQGTGAADDSGLPNDRFFAVRPEGSVSTLKIQRTERGDSAVYLCASSLRGQGWWNEQFFGPGTRLTVL.

This clonotype has ten or more counts. This chain connects TRBV15 to TRBJ1-5; no definite D call. Trimming pared 1 base from V and 7 bases from J, leaving 8 bases between. Germline loops: CDR1 LNHNV, CDR2 YYDKDF (reference sequence). There are 13 residues in the CDR3. The CDR3 DNA is TGTGCCACCAGCAGAGCTCGTAGACAGCCCCAGCATTTT. Translating gives CATSRARRQPQHF. Looking up the rest from reference TRBV15 and TRBJ1-5 gives the full variable domain: DAMVIQNPRYQVTQFGKPVTLSCSQTLNHNVMYWYQQKSSQAPKLLFHYYDKDFNNEADTPDNFQSRRPNTSFCFLDIRSPGLGDTAMYLCATSRARRQPQHFGDGTRLSIL.

The chain links TRBV14 to TRBJ2-1; D uncertain. CDR1 and CDR2 from the germline V gene are SGHDN and FVKESK. The CDR3 is 14 residues long. Trimming pared 4 bases from V and 1 base from J, leaving 8 bases between. The CDR3 spells CASSPRKSYNEQFF. The CDR3 DNA sequence: TGTGCCAGCAGCCCCCGGAAGTCCTACAATGAGCAGTTCTTC. Filled out from reference TRBV14 and TRBJ2-1, the complete variable domain reads EAGVTQFPSHSVIEKGQTVTLRCDPISGHDNLYWYRRVMGKEIKFLLHFVKESKQDESGMPNNRFLAERTGGTYSTLKVQPAELEDSGVYFCASSPRKSYNEQFFGPGTRLTVL.

The rearrangement joins TRBV6-1 to TRBJ1-2, with TRBD1 identical over 8 bases. The CDR3 sequence is 14 residues long. Germline V gene data show CDR1 as MNHNS and CDR2 as SASEGT. The J segment lost 3 bases and the V segment lost 5 bases, leaving 5 bases of the junction unmatched. In DNA form, the CDR3 reads TGTGCCAGCAGTCCCGGACAGGGACACTATGGCTACACCTTC. It translates to CASSPGQGHYGYTF.

The CDR3 reads CAISEDRVTYEQYF. Here the CDR3 DNA reads TGTGCCATCAGTGAGGACAGGGTGACCTACGAGCAGTACTTC. The chain employs TRBV10-3 and TRBJ2-7; 7 bases are a match to TRBD1. The J segment lost 2 bases and the V segment lost 2 bases, leaving 3 bases of the junction unmatched. This CDR3 has 14 amino acids. CDR1 is ENHRY and CDR2 is SYGVKD in the germline V gene.

Ten or more counts support this clonotype. This chain uses TRBV4-1 with TRBJ2-3; 9 bases line up with TRBD2. Germline-derived CDR1 and CDR2 are MGHRA and YSYEKL. V was pared by 3 bases and J by 5 bases, with 12 bases of the junction left unmatched. The CDR3 sequence is 17 residues long. The CDR3 region is CASSQATIAGAGDTQYF. The CDR3 DNA sequence: TGCGCCAGCAGCCAGGCTACCATAGCGGGAGCGGGAGATACGCAGTATTTT.

This clonotype was seen a few times. This chain uses TRBV28 with TRBJ2-2, with 7 bases lining up with TRBD2. CDR3 length: 14 residues. The germline gives CDR1 MDHEN, CDR2 SYDVKM. J gave up 4 bases and V 8 bases, and 7 bases lay outside the gene matches. The CDR3 protein is CASGAVAGTGELFF. DNA for the CDR3: TGTGCCAGCGGGGCGGTAGCGGGCACCGGGGAGCTGTTTTTT. The variable domain in full, with the rest retrieved from reference TRBV28 and TRBJ2-2, is DVKVTQSSRYLVKRTGEKVFLECVQDMDHENMFWYRQDPGLGLRLIYFSYDVKMKEKGDIPEGYSVSREKKERFSLILESASTNQTSMYLCASGAVAGTGELFFGEGSRLTVL.

This clonotype was seen just once. The chain uses TRBV6-5 and TRBJ1-1; 10 bases fit TRBD1. Trimming cost V 2 bases and J 5 bases; bases outside gene matches: 8. Germline V CDR1 and CDR2: MNHEY, SVGAGI. This CDR3 comprises 16 residues. The CDR3 loop is CASSYGTGTGATEAFF. CDR3 sequence (DNA): TGTGCCAGCAGTTACGGTACAGGGACAGGGGCAACTGAAGCTTTCTTT.

The CDR3 protein is CSALNGEVVFF. The CDR3 region has the DNA TGCAGCGCCCTCAATGGAGAAGTAGTTTTCTTT. The chain recombines TRBV29-1 with TRBJ1-1; D call uncertain. V was pared by 7 bases and J by 13 bases, with 19 bases between. The CDR3 has 11 amino acids. Germline V CDR1 and CDR2: SQVTM, ANQGSEA.

The chain links TRBV5-1 to TRBJ2-5; TRBD2 matches 8 bases. This CDR3 has 16 amino acids. CDR1 is SGHRS, CDR2 YFSETQ, per germline. The V segment lost 0 bases and the J segment 3 bases; nucleotides outside the gene matches: 7. CDR3 sequence reads: CASSLVRGGAEETQYF. CDR3 bases: TGCGCCAGCAGCTTGGTACGGGGGGGGGCCGAAGAGACCCAGTACTTC.

V usage is TRBV6-1 and J usage is TRBJ1-4; D is perhaps TRBD1 (6 bases). The V end was cut by 6 bases, the J end by 8 bases, with 16 bases between. Germline values: CDR1 MNHNS, CDR2 SASEGT. The CDR3 extends over 14 amino acids. The CDR3 protein is CASREGGRWEKLFF. The CDR3 DNA reads TGTGCCAGCAGGGAGGGGGGGCGCTGGGAAAAACTGTTTTTT.

The sample holds many counts of this clonotype. Here the CDR3 DNA reads TGTGCCAGCAGTTTACTTAGGGGTCGGTCCTACGAGCAGTACTTC. It translates to CASSLLRGRSYEQYF. The chain has TRBV12-3 or TRBV12-4 and TRBJ2-7, with D maybe TRBD1 (5 bases). V was trimmed by 2 bases and J by 1 base, leaving 12 bases between them. The CDR3 spans 15 residues.

This clonotype was counted between two and nine times. The rearrangement uses TRBV20-1 and TRBJ1-5; D gene ambiguous. Deletions cut 2 bases from V and 7 bases from J, with 12 bases between. CDR3 length equals 13 residues. Germline V gene data show CDR1 as DFQATT and CDR2 as SNEGSKA (reference sequence). CDR3 loop: CSARQDLYQPQHF. DNA of the CDR3: TGCAGTGCTAGACAGGATCTCTACCAGCCCCAGCATTTT.

This clonotype was observed a few times. The CDR3, as DNA: TGTGCCAGCAGTTTACCGACAGGGGGAAATCAGCCCCAGCATTTT. It encodes CASSLPTGGNQPQHF. The chain is built from TRBV28 and TRBJ1-5; 9 bases are a match to TRBD1. V shed 2 bases and J 4 bases; nucleotides not matched to a gene: 3. In germline, CDR1 is MDHEN, CDR2 SYDVKM. CDR3 size: 15 residues.

The sample holds one count of this clonotype. The genes are TRBV20-1 and TRBJ1-2; D gene ambiguous. Trimming pared 6 bases from V and 6 bases from J, leaving 17 bases between. This CDR3 spans 13 amino acids. CDR1 DFQATT and CDR2 SNEGSKA come from the germline V gene (reference sequence). The CDR3 nucleotides are TGCAGTGCACCCTCGTGGGATCGCGATGGCTACACCTTC. It encodes CSAPSWDRDGYTF.

This clonotype was detected a few times. The chain joins TRBV28 to TRBJ1-2, with D unresolved. Germline V CDR1 and CDR2: MDHEN, SYDVKM. V lost 6 bases and J 0 bases, leaving 14 bases between the germline ends. This CDR3 has 15 residues. The CDR3 DNA sequence: TGTGCCAGCAGCCCACATCAAGAACCTAACTATGGCTACACCTTC. Residues: CASSPHQEPNYGYTF.

The rearrangement links TRBV5-1 to TRBJ2-1; 8 bases map to TRBD1. CDR1 is SGHRS and CDR2 is YFSETQ in the germline V gene. Trimming cost V 3 bases and J 4 bases; bases outside gene matches: 6. There are 15 residues in the CDR3. The DNA of the CDR3 is TGCGCCAGCAGCTCCCTAGGACAGGGTTACAATGAGCAGTTCTTC. Encoded protein: CASSSLGQGYNEQFF.

The J gene is TRBJ1-1, the V gene TRBV18; D possibly corresponds to TRBD1 (5 bases). V was shortened by 3 bases and J by 0 bases, with 11 bases between the two germline ends. This CDR3 is 15 amino acids long. Germline V gives CDR1 KGHSH, CDR2 LQKENI. CDR3 region: CASSPFDSMNTEAFF. In DNA, the CDR3 is TGTGCCAGCTCACCTTTCGACAGCATGAACACTGAAGCTTTCTTT.

The rearrangement links TRBV6-1 to TRBJ1-3, with D possibly matching TRBD1 (6 bases). Germline lookup yields CDR1 MNHNS and CDR2 SASEGT. The V and J ends lost 6 bases and 6 bases respectively, with 15 bases between them. The CDR3 has 14 residues. CDR3 in amino acids: CASRSGTSLNTIYF. The CDR3 coding sequence is TGTGCCAGCAGATCCGGGACATCGCTAAACACCATATATTTT.

The V call is TRBV6-5, the J call TRBJ1-6; no definite D call. CDR3 length: 15 amino acids. V lost 7 bases to trimming and J lost 6 bases, with 16 bases between them. Germline CDR1 reads MNHEY; CDR2 reads SVGAGI. The CDR3 sequence: CASTLLSGFNSPLHF. CDR3 DNA: TGTGCCAGCACCTTACTTTCGGGGTTTAATTCACCCCTCCACTTT.